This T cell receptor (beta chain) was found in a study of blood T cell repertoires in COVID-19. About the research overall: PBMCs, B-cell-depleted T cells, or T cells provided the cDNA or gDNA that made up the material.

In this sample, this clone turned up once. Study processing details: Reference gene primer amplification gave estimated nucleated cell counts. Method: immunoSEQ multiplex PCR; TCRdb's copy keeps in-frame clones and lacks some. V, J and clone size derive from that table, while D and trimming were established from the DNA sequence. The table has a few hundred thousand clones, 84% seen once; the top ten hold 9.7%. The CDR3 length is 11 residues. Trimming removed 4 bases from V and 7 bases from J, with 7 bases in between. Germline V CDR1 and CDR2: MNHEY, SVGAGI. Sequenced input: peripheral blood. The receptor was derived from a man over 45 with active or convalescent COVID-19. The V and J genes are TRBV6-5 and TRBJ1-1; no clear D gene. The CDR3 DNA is TGTGCCAGCAGTTGGAGGGATGAAGCTTTCTTT. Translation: CASSWRDEAFF.